The text below deals with one T cell receptor beta chain. Its antigen is still unknown. With a much larger clone just one base away, this may be a read error. This entry is derived from a study of patients and donors after allogeneic stem cell transplantation (dated by TCRdb to 2019 to 2021). Library prep was done by RT-PCR. The run used a NextSeq 550. The public sequencing data were trimmed at Q25 with fastp and processed into clonotypes with MiXCR by TCRdb, which kept only in-frame beta chains. Rows merge per CDR3 protein into single entries with the most common DNA and genes. Recorded for this sample are approximately 430,000 distinct CDR3 sequences; roughly 16% of them occurred a single time. The ten biggest clones cover around 7.9% of the sample. The CDR3 starts with the cysteine, ends with the phenylalanine, and has 14 residues. CDR3 DNA only is kept here, 42 bases in frame from base 1. CDR1 and CDR2 are drawn from the germline V gene (reference sequence): DFQATT, SNEGSKA. V loses 6 bases, J loses 3 bases, and the germline ends lie 15 bases apart.

The TCR comes from a human donor who was either an allogeneic HSCT recipient or a stem cell or donor lymphocyte infusion donor (not recorded which). It is not recorded whose cells these are; they may come from a transplant donor. The V and J genes are TRBV20-1 and TRBJ2-1, with the D call perhaps TRBD1 or TRBD2, as 5 bases match in each case. Material: blood, either unsorted or a sorted T cell fraction (not recorded which). The CDR3 sequence is CSARDGSYYNEQFF. Read as DNA, the sequence is TGCAGTGCGAGGGACGGTAGCTACTACAATGAGCAGTTCTTC.